Below are 10 T cell receptor beta chains sequenced from a single sample in a study of early T cells in non-severe SARS-CoV-2 infection. A single record per CDR3 protein comes from TCRdb applying MiXCR to the 5' RACE reads. The sample has about 35,000 distinct CDR3 sequences, roughly 4% seen once. Sequencing used whole blood. The receptors were gathered from an adult who was a healthcare worker with PCR-confirmed SARS-CoV-2 infection or an uninfected control (not recorded which).

In this sample, this clonotype turned up many times. This chain uses TRBV6-1 with TRBJ1-6; D remains ambiguous. This CDR3 has 16 residues. The ends were cut back, 6 bases at V and 7 bases at J, with 19 bases in the middle. Germline lookup yields CDR1 MNHNS and CDR2 SASEGT. CDR3 nucleotides: TGTGCCAGCAGCGCGGGTTGGGTTGAGCCCAATTCACCCCTCCACTTT. Amino acid sequence: CASSAGWVEPNSPLHF.

The V and J genes are TRBV7-3 and TRBJ2-7; D unclear. The V and J ends lost 5 bases and 0 bases respectively, with 14 bases between them. CDR1 SGHTA and CDR2 FQGTGA come from the germline V gene. The CDR3 loop spans 15 amino acids. The CDR3 loop is CASSPGAGSSYEQYF. In DNA form, the CDR3 reads TGTGCCAGCAGCCCAGGCGCTGGAAGCTCCTACGAGCAGTACTTC.

This clonotype was observed many times. This chain joins TRBV25-1 and TRBJ2-7; 7 nucleotides line up with TRBD1. The V gene's germline CDR1 is MGHDK and CDR2 SYGVNS. The CDR3 runs to 18 residues. J gave up 0 bases and V 3 bases, and 14 bases lay outside the gene matches. In nucleotides, the CDR3 is TGTGCCAGCAGTGAGGGACAGCGTCGTCGAAGGAGCTCCTACGAGCAGTACTTC. It is translated as CASSEGQRRRRSSYEQYF.

This clonotype was counted at least ten times. The V call is TRBV7-3, the J call TRBJ2-3, with D maybe TRBD1 (6 bases). V shed 5 bases and J shed 0 bases, with 15 bases lying between them. The CDR3 runs 16 residues. Germline V lookup: CDR1 SGHTA, CDR2 FQGTGA. The CDR3 reads CASSPQGWTSTDTQYF. CDR3 coding DNA: TGTGCCAGCAGCCCGCAGGGGTGGACTAGCACAGATACGCAGTATTTT.

This clonotype was seen ten or more times. The chain is built from TRBV5-1 and TRBJ2-7, with D unresolved. The germline CDR1 and CDR2 sequences are SGHRS and YFSETQ. The CDR3 extends over 12 amino acids. The V end lost 4 bases, the J end lost 7 bases, and 12 bases lay between the germline ends. DNA of the CDR3: TGCGCCAGCAGCCTAACTACCGAGGAGCAGTACTTC. Protein sequence: CASSLTTEEQYF. Complete variable domain (other parts from reference TRBV5-1 and TRBJ2-7): KAGVTQTPRYLIKTRGQQVTLSCSPISGHRSVSWYQQTPGQGLQFLFEYFSETQRNKGNFPGRFSGRQFSNSRSEMNVSTLELGDSALYLCASSLTTEEQYFGPGTRLTVT.

This clonotype was found many times. V is TRBV18 and J is TRBJ1-4; no reliable D call. Germline CDR1 and CDR2: KGHSH and LQKENI. The CDR3 length is 15 residues. Between the trimmed V and J ends, which lost 3 bases and 9 bases, there was a span of 17 bases. CDR3 coding DNA: TGTGCCAGCTCACCCTCCGACCGGGTTGGGAAAAAACTGTTTTTT. Translating gives CASSPSDRVGKKLFF.

This clonotype was counted many times. The chain couples TRBV18 to TRBJ2-3, with D possibly being TRBD1 (6 bases). Trimming took 11 bases from V and 4 from J, leaving 16 bases between them. The CDR3 contains 13 residues. Germline V gene sequence: CDR1 KGHSH, CDR2 LQKENI. CDR3 DNA sequence: TGTGCCTCCTTACAGGGTACCGCAGATACGCAGTATTTT. Its protein product is CASLQGTADTQYF.

This clonotype was recorded a few times. V and J are TRBV2 and TRBJ2-3; 8 bases agree with TRBD2. The length of the CDR3 is 15 residues. The germline gives CDR1 SNHLY, CDR2 FYNNEI. The ends lost 10 bases at V and 5 bases at J; junction bases unmatched: 14. The CDR3 sequence: CAIPPRAGGRDTQYF. Written as DNA, the CDR3 is TGTGCCATCCCCCCGAGGGCGGGAGGTAGAGATACGCAGTATTTT.

This sequence joins TRBV11-2 and TRBJ2-5; maybe TRBD2 (5 bases). The germline V gene encodes CDR1 SGHAT and CDR2 FQNNGV. The CDR3 spans 14 residues. The V end lost 0 bases, the J end lost 4 bases, and 9 bases lay between the germline ends. CDR3 sequence: CASSLDWLAETQYF. The DNA of the CDR3 is TGTGCCAGCAGCTTAGATTGGCTAGCAGAGACCCAGTACTTC. Filled out from reference TRBV11-2 and TRBJ2-5, the complete variable domain reads EAGVAQSPRYKIIEKRQSVAFWCNPISGHATLYWYQQILGQGPKLLIQFQNNGVVDDSQLPKDRFSAERLKGVDSTLKIQPAKLEDSAVYLCASSLDWLAETQYFGPGTRLLVL.

The sample holds many counts of this clonotype. The chain carries TRBV6-6 and TRBJ2-7; D uncertain. Germline V gene data show CDR1 as MNHNY and CDR2 as SVGAGI (reference sequence). The CDR3 runs to 13 residues. Trimming took off 4 bases at V and 0 bases at J, with 7 bases between the two ends. CDR3 amino acids: CASSSSDSYEQYF. CDR3 in DNA: TGTGCCAGCAGTTCGAGCGACTCCTACGAGCAGTACTTC.